This T cell receptor beta chain was found in a study of identical twins. One entry per CDR3 protein, called by TCRdb with MiXCR from the 5' RACE reads. The sample lists more than 1.5 million distinct CDR3 sequences, less than 40% seen once, with 0.27% in the top ten. Only a few counts were recorded for this clonotype. The CDR3 spans 14 residues. Germline CDR1 MDHEN, CDR2 SYDVKM. V shed 6 bases and J shed 5 bases, with 16 bases lying between them. Source material: cord blood. The TCR originated in a newborn girl in good health. The V gene is TRBV28, the J gene TRBJ1-1; D ambiguous. The CDR3 spells CASSQRISRTEAFF. The CDR3 DNA is TGTGCCAGCAGCCAGAGAATATCCAGAACTGAAGCTTTCTTT.